The 17 T cell receptor beta chains below all came from one sample that was sequenced in a study of OX40 agonist ivuxolimab in advanced cancers. Produced via immunoSEQ multiplex PCR; TCRdb's table is partial and in-frame only. The sample lists tens of thousands of clones, about four fifths occurring once. Specimen: CD4+ or CD8+ T cells sorted from blood, collected in a trial of the OX40 agonist ivuxolimab. These receptors originate from an adult with an advanced solid tumor such as melanoma, head and neck, liver or kidney cancer.

The V gene is TRBV15, the J gene TRBJ2-6; D gene uncertain. The CDR3 sequence is 16 residues long. The germline CDR1 and CDR2 sequences are LNHNV and YYDKDF (reference sequence). V was trimmed by 5 bases and J by 0 bases, leaving 11 bases between them. The CDR3 region has the DNA TGTGCCACCAGCCCCAGTGATAGCTCTGGGGCCAACGTCCTGACTTTC. Protein: CATSPSDSSGANVLTF.

V and J are TRBV6-7 and TRBJ1-1; D gene unclear. TRBV6-7 is given ORF status, its function remaining uncertain. With 5 bases removed from V and 4 bases from J, the gap between germline ends came to 17 bases. The CDR3 contains 15 residues. CDR3 bases: TGTGCCAGCAGTGAATTTGGGGATGGGAGCACTGAAGCTTTCTTT. As protein: CASSEFGDGSTEAFF.

The CDR3 loop is CASTRGTSGSWGNTQYF. Written as DNA, the CDR3 is TGTGCCAGCACCAGGGGAACATCGGGCTCTTGGGGGAATACGCAGTATTTT. The V and J genes are TRBV5-4 and TRBJ2-3, with a tentative D call TRBD1 (6 bases). V lost 6 bases to trimming and J lost 7 bases, with 27 bases between them. CDR1 and CDR2 (germline): SGHNT, YYREEE (reference sequence). CDR3 length: 17 residues.

This clone was counted at least ten times. This sequence joins TRBV4-3 and TRBJ2-1; 8 nucleotides line up with TRBD2. The CDR3 covers 15 residues. The germline gives CDR1 LGHNA, CDR2 YSLEER. With 1 base clipped from V and 4 bases from J, the junction kept 3 bases outside the gene matches. CDR3 nucleotides: TGCGCCAGCAGCCAAGTAACGGGGGGGTACAATGAGCAGTTCTTC. The encoded protein is CASSQVTGGYNEQFF.

The chain joins TRBV10-1 to TRBJ1-4, with D possibly TRBD1 on 6 matching bases. CDR3 length equals 16 residues. With 6 bases removed from V and 3 bases from J, the gap between germline ends came to 17 bases. CDR1 and CDR2 from the germline V gene are WNHNN and SYGVQD (reference sequence). The CDR3 region is CASSALRDNPNEKLFF. CDR3 nucleotide sequence: TGCGCCAGCAGCGCTCTTCGGGACAATCCTAATGAAAAACTGTTTTTT.

The J gene is TRBJ1-5, the V gene TRBV27, with 8 positions matching TRBD1. The CDR3 is made up of 15 amino acids. Trimming took 5 bases from V and 7 from J; bases not matched to a gene: 10. Germline V CDR1 and CDR2: MNHEY, SMNVEV (reference sequence). This chain's CDR3 is CASSPGQGHTQPQHF. In DNA, the CDR3 is TGTGCCAGCAGTCCCGGACAGGGCCACACGCAGCCCCAGCATTTT.

The gene calls are TRBV19 and TRBJ2-1; D ambiguous. The CDR3 sequence is 15 residues long. Deletions cut 2 bases from V and 0 bases from J, with 8 bases between. Looked up from germline, CDR1 is LNHDA and CDR2 is SQIVND (reference sequence). In DNA, the CDR3 is TGTGCCAGTAGTATATCCCAGAACTCCTACAATGAGCAGTTCTTC. This sequence encodes CASSISQNSYNEQFF.

This clone was seen just once. The chain employs TRBV7-9 and TRBJ2-1; possibly TRBD2 for D (6 bases). V was cut by 4 bases and J by 4 bases, with 11 bases left in between. The CDR3 length is 14 residues. The germline CDR1 and CDR2 sequences are SEHNR and FQNEAQ (reference sequence). CDR3 sequence (DNA): TGTGCCAGCAGCTCTAGCGTACAATACAATGAGCAGTTCTTC. Translated, it gives CASSSSVQYNEQFF.

The chain employs TRBV7-8 and TRBJ2-1; TRBD2 agrees at 12 bases. Trimming at V came to 5 bases and at J to 4 bases, leaving 9 bases not matched to a gene. Germline values: CDR1 SGHVS, CDR2 FQNEAQ. This CDR3 has 17 residues. CDR3 loop: CASSPNPLAGGYNEQFF. The CDR3 DNA sequence: TGTGCCAGCAGCCCGAATCCACTAGCGGGAGGTTACAATGAGCAGTTCTTC.

This sequence joins TRBV2 and TRBJ1-1; unclear D gene. Trimming removed 7 bases from V and 0 bases from J, with 3 bases in between. Germline V gene lookup returns CDR1 SNHLY and CDR2 FYNNEI. The CDR3 is 11 residues long. As DNA, the CDR3 is TGTGCCAGCAATCTGAACACTGAAGCTTTCTTT. It yields the protein CASNLNTEAFF.

The chain has TRBV10-2 and TRBJ2-7, with D tentatively TRBD2 (6 bases). The length of the CDR3 is 15 residues. The germline V gene encodes CDR1 WSHSY and CDR2 SAAADI. V was pared by 7 bases and J by 4 bases, with 20 bases between. The DNA of the CDR3 is TGCGCCAGCACCGACGGCGCGGGGAGGATGTACGAGCAGTACTTC. Protein product: CASTDGAGRMYEQYF.

This chain uses TRBV7-3 with TRBJ1-6; D is possibly TRBD1 (6 bases). The V end lost 1 base, the J end lost 5 bases, and 12 bases lay between the germline ends. CDR1 and CDR2 (germline): SGHTA, FQGTGA. This CDR3 spans 16 amino acids. The chain's CDR3 is CASSLIGGGDNSPLHF. CDR3 nucleotide sequence: TGTGCCAGCAGCTTAATTGGAGGGGGAGATAATTCACCCCTCCACTTT. The full variable domain, its missing parts supplied by reference TRBV7-3 and TRBJ1-6, is GAGVSQTPSNKVTEKGKYVELRCDPISGHTALYWYRQSLGQGPEFLIYFQGTGAADDSGLPNDRFFAVRPEGSVSTLKIQRTERGDSAVYLCASSLIGGGDNSPLHFGNGTRLTVT.

In regard to this clone: One end of the junction varies from germline; a read error may be responsible. V and J are TRBV5-6 and TRBJ2-2; the D gene is possibly TRBD2 (6 bases). The germline CDR1 and CDR2 sequences are SGHDT and YYEEEE. The CDR3 length is 13 residues. The CDR3 DNA is TGTGCCAGCAGCTCGACTGTCACCGGGGGGCTGTTTTTT. Translating it yields CASSSTVTGGLFF.

In its sample, this clone was seen once. This chain's CDR3 is CASSLGQGYYEQYF. The CDR3 DNA sequence: TGTGCCAGCAGCTTAGGGCAGGGGTACTACGAGCAGTACTTC. The rearrangement uses TRBV11-2 and TRBJ2-7; a possible D gene is TRBD1 (6 bases). The germline V gene has CDR1 SGHAT and CDR2 FQNNGV. Trimming removed 1 base at V and 3 bases at J, with 10 bases between. There are 14 residues in the CDR3.

This chain uses TRBV7-6 with TRBJ2-3; no definite D call. The germline V gene has CDR1 SGHVS and CDR2 FNYEAQ. This CDR3 spans 13 amino acids. V gave up 5 bases and J gave up 6 bases, with 12 bases separating them. The CDR3 here is CASSPGFGDTQYF. CDR3 nucleotides: TGTGCCAGCAGCCCAGGTTTTGGGGATACGCAGTATTTT.

The rearrangement links TRBV28 to TRBJ1-6; a weak D match, TRBD1 (6 bases). Germline loops: CDR1 MDHEN, CDR2 SYDVKM. CDR3 length: 16 amino acids. V lost 3 bases to trimming and J lost 9 bases, with 18 bases between them. This CDR3 reads CASSFGGAEGISPLHF. The CDR3 DNA follows: TGTGCCAGCAGTTTCGGGGGGGCAGAGGGAATTTCACCCCTCCACTTT.

The V gene is TRBV10-3, the J gene TRBJ1-2, with a possible D match to TRBD1 (5 bases). Trimming left V 10 bases short and J 3 bases short, with 9 bases between. CDR1 and CDR2 from the germline V gene are ENHRY and SYGVKD. CDR3 size: 11 residues. CDR3 in amino acids: CATKTDYGYTF. CDR3 in DNA: TGTGCCACAAAGACAGACTATGGCTACACCTTC.